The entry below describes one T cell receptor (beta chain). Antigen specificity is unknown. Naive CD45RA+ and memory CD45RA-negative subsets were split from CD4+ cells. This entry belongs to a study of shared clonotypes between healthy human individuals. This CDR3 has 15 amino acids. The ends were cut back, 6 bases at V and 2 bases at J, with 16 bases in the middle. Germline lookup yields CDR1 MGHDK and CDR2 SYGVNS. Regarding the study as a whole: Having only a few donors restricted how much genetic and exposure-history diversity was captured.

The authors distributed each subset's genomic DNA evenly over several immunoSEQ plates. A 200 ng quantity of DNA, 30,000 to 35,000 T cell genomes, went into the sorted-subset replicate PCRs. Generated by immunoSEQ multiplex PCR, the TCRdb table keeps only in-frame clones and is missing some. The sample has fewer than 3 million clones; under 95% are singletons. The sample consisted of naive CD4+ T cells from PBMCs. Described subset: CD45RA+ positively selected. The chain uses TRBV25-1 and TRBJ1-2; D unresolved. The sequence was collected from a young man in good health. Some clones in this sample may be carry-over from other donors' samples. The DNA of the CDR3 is TGTGCCAGCAGCGACCCGGCACAGATCAACTATGGCTACACCTTC. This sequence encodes CASSDPAQINYGYTF.